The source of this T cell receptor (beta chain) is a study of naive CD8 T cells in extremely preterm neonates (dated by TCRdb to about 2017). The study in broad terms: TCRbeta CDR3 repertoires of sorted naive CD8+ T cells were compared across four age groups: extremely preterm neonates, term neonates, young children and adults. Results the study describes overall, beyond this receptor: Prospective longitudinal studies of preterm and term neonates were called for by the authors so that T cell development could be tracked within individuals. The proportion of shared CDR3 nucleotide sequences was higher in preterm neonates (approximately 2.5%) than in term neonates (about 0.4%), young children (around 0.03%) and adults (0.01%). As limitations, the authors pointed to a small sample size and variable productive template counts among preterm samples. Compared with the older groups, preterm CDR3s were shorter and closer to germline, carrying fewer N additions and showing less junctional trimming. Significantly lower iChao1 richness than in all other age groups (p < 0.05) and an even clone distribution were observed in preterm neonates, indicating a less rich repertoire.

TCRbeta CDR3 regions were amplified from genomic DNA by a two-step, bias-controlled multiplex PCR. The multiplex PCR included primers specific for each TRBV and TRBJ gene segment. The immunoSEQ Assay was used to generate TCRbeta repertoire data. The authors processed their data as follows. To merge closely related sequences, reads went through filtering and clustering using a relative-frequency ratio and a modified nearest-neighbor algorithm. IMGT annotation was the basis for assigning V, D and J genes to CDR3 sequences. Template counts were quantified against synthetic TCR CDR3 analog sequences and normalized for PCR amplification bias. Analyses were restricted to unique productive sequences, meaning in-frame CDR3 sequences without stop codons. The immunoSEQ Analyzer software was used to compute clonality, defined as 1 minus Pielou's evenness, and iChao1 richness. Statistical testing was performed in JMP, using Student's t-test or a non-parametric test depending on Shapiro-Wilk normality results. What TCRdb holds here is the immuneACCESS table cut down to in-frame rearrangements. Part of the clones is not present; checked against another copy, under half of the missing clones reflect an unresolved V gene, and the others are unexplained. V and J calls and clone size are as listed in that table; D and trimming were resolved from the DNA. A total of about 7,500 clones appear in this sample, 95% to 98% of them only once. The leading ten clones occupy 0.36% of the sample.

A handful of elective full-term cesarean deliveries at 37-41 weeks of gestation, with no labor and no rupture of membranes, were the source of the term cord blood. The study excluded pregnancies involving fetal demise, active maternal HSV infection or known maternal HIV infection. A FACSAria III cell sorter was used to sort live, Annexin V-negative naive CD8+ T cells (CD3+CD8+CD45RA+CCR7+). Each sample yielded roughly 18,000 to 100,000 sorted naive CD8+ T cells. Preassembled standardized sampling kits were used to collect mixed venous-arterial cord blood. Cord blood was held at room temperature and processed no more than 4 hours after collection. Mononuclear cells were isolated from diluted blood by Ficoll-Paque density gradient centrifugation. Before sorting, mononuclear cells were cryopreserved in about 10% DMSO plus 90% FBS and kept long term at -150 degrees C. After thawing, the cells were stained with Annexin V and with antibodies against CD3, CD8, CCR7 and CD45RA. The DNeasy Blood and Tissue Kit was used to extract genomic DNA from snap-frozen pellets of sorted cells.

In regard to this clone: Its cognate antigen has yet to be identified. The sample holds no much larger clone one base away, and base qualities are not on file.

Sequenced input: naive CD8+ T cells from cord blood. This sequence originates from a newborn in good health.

The CDR3 reads CASSLAVEETQYF. The nucleotide sequence is given as TGTGCCAGCAGCCTAGCGGTGGAAGAGACCCAGTACTTC. The sequence joins TRBV13 to TRBJ2-5; 7 bases in the junction line up with TRBD2. Reading from cysteine to phenylalanine, the CDR3 counts 13 amino acids. This entry keeps only the CDR3 DNA: 39 bases, framed from base 1. Per the germline V gene (reference sequence), PRHDT is the CDR1 and FYEKMQ is the CDR2. Unmatched junction bases come to 3, with V trimmed by 5 bases and J by 3 bases.